This note documents a single TCR beta chain sequence. The entry originates in a study of shared clonotypes between healthy human individuals. The CDR3 has 12 amino acids. V was cut by 3 bases and J by 6 bases, with 9 bases left in between. In germline, CDR1 is GTSNPN, CDR2 SVGIG (reference sequence). It was into CD45RA+ naive and CD45RA-negative memory subsets that the CD4+ cells were split. The data were produced by immunoSEQ multiplex PCR, yet TCRdb's version contains in-frame clones alone and is incomplete. The sample includes fewer than 850,000 clones, 55% to 75% of them seen just once. The origin of this receptor is a woman aged 25 to 45 in good health. Material for sequencing was memory CD4+ T cells sorted from blood. Subset noted: CD45RA-negative fraction. This chain links TRBV30 with TRBJ1-5, with D unclear. This chain's CDR3 is CAWSLRSQPQHF. CDR3 bases: TGTGCCTGGAGCCTTCGGAGTCAGCCCCAGCATTTT.